Following are 25 T cell receptor beta chains from one sample sequenced in a study of T cells in Graves' hyperthyroidism and ophthalmopathy. TCR beta CDR3 regions were amplified from RNA transcripts. TCR CDR3 underwent first-round RT-PCR with the HTBI primer set. TCRdb called the multiplex PCR reads again in MiXCR, with one record for every CDR3 protein. The sample shows over 500,000 distinct CDR3 sequences, about 16% of them seen only once. The sample taken for sequencing was blood. All receptors derive from a woman in her thirties with Graves' ophthalmopathy.

This clonotype was seen repeatedly, ten times or more. The V and J genes are TRBV6-1 and TRBJ2-5; D possibly corresponds to TRBD2 (5 bases). Per germline, CDR1 MNHNS and CDR2 SASEGT. CDR3 length equals 12 residues. V was pared by 5 bases and J by 5 bases, with 9 bases between. The CDR3 DNA sequence: TGTGCCAGCAGTCCTAGCTTGGAGACCCAGTACTTC. It yields the protein CASSPSLETQYF.

The V gene is TRBV10-1, the J gene TRBJ2-1, with 7 bases lining up with TRBD1. CDR3 length: 13 residues. Germline values: CDR1 WNHNN, CDR2 SYGVQD (reference sequence). The V and J ends lost 7 bases and 4 bases, in that order; junction bases with no gene match: 4. The DNA of the CDR3 is TGCGCCAGCAAAGGGACAGCTTACAATGAGCAGTTCTTC. It yields the protein CASKGTAYNEQFF.

This clonotype showed up just a few times. This chain uses TRBV20-1 with TRBJ2-6, with D possibly being TRBD1 (6 bases). Per germline, CDR1 DFQATT and CDR2 SNEGSKA (reference sequence). CDR3 length: 14 residues. The germline V and J ends were trimmed by 4 bases and 3 bases, with 10 bases remaining between them. The CDR3 region is CSAIQGFGANVLTF. CDR3 bases: TGCAGTGCTATTCAGGGGTTTGGGGCCAACGTCCTGACTTTC.

This clonotype was found many times. In DNA, the CDR3 is TGCGCCAGCAGCCTGGGACATCGGTACAATGAGCAGTTCTTC. Its translation is CASSLGHRYNEQFF. The genes are TRBV4-1 and TRBJ2-1, with D maybe TRBD1 (6 bases). V lost 4 bases, J lost 4 bases, and 11 bases lay in between. The CDR3 covers 14 residues. Germline lookup yields CDR1 MGHRA and CDR2 YSYEKL.

V usage is TRBV7-9 and J usage is TRBJ2-7; D is uncertain. The CDR3 runs to 14 residues. The V gene's germline CDR1 is SEHNR and CDR2 FQNEAQ (reference sequence). Between the trimmed V and J ends, which lost 5 bases and 6 bases, there was a span of 17 bases. The CDR3 sequence: CASSPPGHPPEQYF. The DNA for the CDR3 is TGTGCCAGCAGCCCACCGGGCCACCCACCCGAGCAGTACTTC.

This clonotype was found a few times. A junction end diverges from the germline sequence, so it may reflect a read error. This chain joins TRBV3-1 and TRBJ2-1; 8 positions agree with TRBD2. Germline CDR1 reads LGHDT; CDR2 reads YNNKEL (reference sequence). The CDR3 runs 14 residues. The CDR3 spells CATSRWTSTNEQFF. The CDR3 nucleotides read TGTGCCACCAGCAGATGGACTAGCACCAATGAGCAGTTCTTC.

The sample holds many counts of this clonotype. The genes are TRBV30 and TRBJ1-1; 7 bases match TRBD1. Germline trimming cut 0 bases from V and 8 bases from J; bases unmatched to any gene: 3. Per germline, CDR1 GTSNPN and CDR2 SVGIG (reference sequence). The CDR3 sequence is 12 residues long. CDR3: CAWSVRGGEAFF. The DNA for the CDR3 is TGTGCCTGGAGTGTAAGAGGGGGCGAAGCTTTCTTT.

V and J are TRBV19 and TRBJ1-1, with 12 nucleotides matching TRBD1. The V segment lost 9 bases and the J segment 10 bases; nucleotides outside the gene matches: 9. Looked up from germline, CDR1 is LNHDA and CDR2 is SQIVND (reference sequence). There are 13 residues in the CDR3. The CDR3, as DNA: TGTGCCAGCGCGGGGACAGGGGGCGCCGGAGCTTTCTTT. It encodes CASAGTGGAGAFF.

The chain is built from TRBV15 and TRBJ1-2; D is unclear. The CDR3 sequence is 13 residues long. V lost 8 bases and J 3 bases, leaving 13 bases between the germline ends. The germline gives CDR1 LNHNV, CDR2 YYDKDF (reference sequence). The CDR3, as DNA: TGTGCCACCTGGGCTCAAGGCCACTATGGCTACACCTTC. Its protein product is CATWAQGHYGYTF. The whole variable domain, remainder taken from reference TRBV15 and TRBJ1-2, is DAMVIQNPRYQVTQFGKPVTLSCSQTLNHNVMYWYQQKSSQAPKLLFHYYDKDFNNEADTPDNFQSRRPNTSFCFLDIRSPGLGDTAMYLCATWAQGHYGYTFGSGTRLTVV.

This clonotype was counted many times. The genes are TRBV2 and TRBJ2-1; D unclear. The CDR3 length is 15 residues. The V end lost 6 bases, the J end lost 0 bases, and 12 bases lay between the germline ends. Germline CDR1 reads SNHLY; CDR2 reads FYNNEI. The CDR3 protein is CASRFDSSSYNEQFF. The CDR3 coding sequence is TGTGCCAGCAGATTTGACTCGAGCTCCTACAATGAGCAGTTCTTC.

This clonotype showed up just a few times. This rearrangement joins TRBV10-3 to TRBJ2-2, with unresolved D. V lost 10 bases, J lost 0 bases, and 9 bases lay in between. Germline CDR1 and CDR2: ENHRY and SYGVKD. The CDR3 sequence is 13 residues long. The CDR3 protein is CATADPNTGELFF. The CDR3 DNA is TGTGCCACCGCGGATCCGAACACCGGGGAGCTGTTTTTT.

This clonotype was seen many times. CDR3 coding DNA: TGTGCCAGCAGTTACGGTGGACAGAGAGATAATGAAAAACTGTTTTTT. It translates to CASSYGGQRDNEKLFF. This chain links TRBV6-5 with TRBJ1-4; D perhaps matches TRBD1 (6 bases). The CDR3 has 16 residues. In germline, CDR1 is MNHEY, CDR2 SVGAGI. Trimming cost V 2 bases and J 4 bases, with 14 bases left between them.

The chain links TRBV6-1 to TRBJ1-1; D is uncertain. V was cut by 8 bases and J by 3 bases, with 13 bases left in between. The CDR3 runs to 13 residues. Looked up from germline, CDR1 is MNHNS and CDR2 is SASEGT. CDR3 sequence: CASSLSKDTEAFF. Written as DNA, the CDR3 is TGTGCCAGCTCATTGTCGAAGGACACTGAAGCTTTCTTT.

In this sample, this clonotype turned up a few times. V is TRBV28 and J is TRBJ2-7; maybe TRBD2 (5 bases). This CDR3 is 12 amino acids long. Trimming pared 8 bases from V and 3 bases from J, leaving 11 bases between. CDR1 and CDR2 (germline): MDHEN, SYDVKM. The CDR3 bases are TGTGCCAGCCGGAGGAAAGGCTACGAGCAGTACTTC. This encodes CASRRKGYEQYF.

This clonotype has a count of ten or more. This chain uses TRBV20-1 with TRBJ2-7; 11 bases agree with TRBD2. The junction had 4 bases not matched to a gene; V was cut back by 4 bases and J by 2 bases. The germline V gene has CDR1 DFQATT and CDR2 SNEGSKA (reference sequence). This CDR3 has 14 residues. The DNA for the CDR3 is TGCAGTGCTACATCTAGCGGGAGGACCTACGAGCAGTACTTC. This translates into CSATSSGRTYEQYF.

This clonotype was seen only a few times. DNA of the CDR3: TGCAGCGCCACGGGGAGGAACACTGAAGCTTTCTTT. Amino acid sequence: CSATGRNTEAFF. The genes are TRBV29-1 and TRBJ1-1; D is unclear. This CDR3 spans 12 amino acids. V was shortened by 7 bases and J by 1 base, with 10 bases between the two germline ends. CDR1 is SQVTM, CDR2 ANQGSEA, per germline.

The rearrangement uses TRBV12-3 or TRBV12-4 and TRBJ2-6; 8 nucleotides line up with TRBD1. This CDR3 is built from 16 residues. V gave up 5 bases and J gave up 2 bases; unmatched junction bases: 5. The CDR3 coding sequence is TGTGCCAGCAGTCGACCGACAGGGGCTGGGGCCAACGTCCTGACTTTC. Amino acids: CASSRPTGAGANVLTF.

DNA of the CDR3: TGTGCCAGTAGTATCGATGGGAGCAATCAGCCCCAGCATTTT. Its protein product is CASSIDGSNQPQHF. This chain links TRBV19 with TRBJ1-5, with D hard to call. Trimming left V 3 bases short and J 1 base short, with 7 bases between. The CDR3 has 14 residues. Germline CDR1 and CDR2: LNHDA and SQIVND (reference sequence).

Concerning this clonotype: A clone one base away is much larger, so this may be a read error. The chain uses TRBV24-1 and TRBJ2-3, with TRBD2 identical over 11 bases. Germline V gene sequence: CDR1 KGHDR, CDR2 SFDVKD. This CDR3 has 19 residues. The ends lost 2 bases at V and 2 bases at J; junction bases unmatched: 11. The CDR3 region has the DNA TGTGCCACCAGTGATTCCTCCGGGACTAGCGGAGGAAACACAGATACGCAGTATTTT. This gives the protein CATSDSSGTSGGNTDTQYF.

A remark on this clonotype: A read error may explain this, as a much larger clone is one base away. The V gene is TRBV7-8, the J gene TRBJ2-5, with D perhaps TRBD2 (6 bases). The V gene's germline CDR1 is SGHVS and CDR2 FQNEAQ. This CDR3 comprises 13 residues. CDR3 region: CVSSHTGEETQYF. CDR3 coding DNA: TGTGTCAGCAGCCATACGGGGGAAGAGACCCAGTACTTC.

The V gene is TRBV11-1, the J gene TRBJ2-3, with 8 bases aligning to TRBD2. CDR3 size: 15 residues. The germline gives CDR1 SGHAT, CDR2 FQDESV (reference sequence). Losses at the gene ends were 3 bases for V and 1 base for J; bases not matched to a gene: 3. The CDR3 DNA reads TGTGCCAGCAGCTTCCATAGCGGGGGCACAGATACGCAGTATTTT. Protein product: CASSFHSGGTDTQYF.

This clonotype was observed at least ten times. V is TRBV5-1 and J is TRBJ2-1; a possible D gene is TRBD2 (5 bases). The CDR3 length is 14 residues. Trimming removed 2 bases at V and 8 bases at J, with 14 bases between. CDR1 SGHRS and CDR2 YFSETQ come from the germline V gene. CDR3 in DNA: TGCGCCAGCAGCTTAAGGAGCGGACCCTATGAGCAGTTCTTC. Residues: CASSLRSGPYEQFF.

The gene calls are TRBV30 and TRBJ2-5, with TRBD1 matching 7 bases. Germline V gene sequence: CDR1 GTSNPN, CDR2 SVGIG (reference sequence). V gave up 1 base and J gave up 2 bases; unmatched junction bases: 4. CDR3 length: 14 amino acids. This CDR3 reads CAWSETGTQETQYF. CDR3 coding DNA: TGTGCCTGGAGTGAGACAGGGACACAAGAGACCCAGTACTTC.

The sample holds many counts of this clonotype. The V gene is TRBV12-3 or TRBV12-4, the J gene TRBJ2-4, with D unresolved. CDR3 length: 17 residues. V was shortened by 5 bases and J by 0 bases, with 17 bases between the two germline ends. The CDR3 DNA reads as TGTGCCAGCAGTCCCCGCTTGGGGAACCGAGCCAAAAACATTCAGTACTTC. This translates into CASSPRLGNRAKNIQYF.

The J gene is TRBJ2-5, the V gene TRBV5-6; 10 bases map to TRBD2. Germline values: CDR1 SGHDT, CDR2 YYEEEE. The CDR3 length is 12 residues. V dropped 5 bases and J dropped 12; count of bases not matched to a gene: 7. The CDR3 sequence: CASRPTSGEEYF. CDR3 nucleotide sequence: TGTGCCAGCAGGCCTACTAGCGGGGAAGAGTACTTC.